This entry lists 30 T cell receptor beta chains sequenced from one sample in a study of T cell responses to AZD1222 COVID-19 vaccine. TCRdb's copy holds only in-frame clones and misses some; the assay was immunoSEQ multiplex PCR. Here the sample spans roughly 120,000 clones, roughly 84% being singletons. The sequencing used peripheral blood, collected on day 0 of AZD1222 vaccination. These TCRs come from an adult in good health.

The chain uses TRBV9 and TRBJ1-1; 7 positions agree with TRBD1. The V gene end was trimmed by 0 bases and the J gene end by 6 bases; junction bases not matched to a gene: 5. This CDR3 has 14 amino acids. In germline, CDR1 is SGDLS, CDR2 YYNGEE. In DNA, the CDR3 is TGTGCCAGCAGCGTAGATCTAGGGGGCCCTGAAGCTTTCTTT. Translation: CASSVDLGGPEAFF.

With regard to this clone: Distinct nucleotide sequences in the sample also encode this CDR3. The rearrangement links TRBV18 to TRBJ2-7; D unresolved. The ends were cut back, 3 bases at V and 0 bases at J, with 6 bases in the middle. This CDR3 has 13 residues. Germline loops: CDR1 KGHSH, CDR2 LQKENI. The CDR3 here is CASSPSNSYEQYF. The CDR3 DNA reads as TGTGCCAGCTCACCCTCGAACTCCTACGAGCAGTACTTC.

The J gene is TRBJ2-7, the V gene TRBV3-1 (or the pseudogene TRBV3-2), with TRBD1 as a possible D gene (5 bases). CDR3 length: 15 amino acids. Trimming left V 1 base short and J 2 bases short, with 12 bases between. The germline V gene encodes CDR1 LGHDT and CDR2 YNNKEL (reference sequence). DNA for the CDR3: TGTGCCAGCAGCCAAGGGGTAGGGGCGCCCTACGAGCAGTACTTC. Translation gives CASSQGVGAPYEQYF.

This clone appeared once. This may stem from a read error, because a much larger clone lies one nucleotide away. The chain joins TRBV12-3 or TRBV12-4 to TRBJ2-3, with no clear D. Trimming removed 5 bases at V and 0 bases at J, with 3 bases between. The CDR3 has 12 amino acids. The CDR3 sequence: CASSGSTDTQYF. Written as DNA, the CDR3 is TGTGCCAGCAGTGGGAGCACAGATACGCAGTATTTT.

This sequence joins TRBV10-3 and TRBJ1-2, with D unresolved. The germline V gene has CDR1 ENHRY and CDR2 SYGVKD. The CDR3 runs 13 residues. Trimming shortened V by 6 bases and J by 3 bases, and 11 bases separated the two germline ends. CDR3 sequence: CAISDTPDYGYTF. As DNA, the CDR3 is TGTGCCATCAGCGACACCCCAGACTATGGCTACACCTTC.

This rearrangement joins TRBV28 to TRBJ1-2; 9 bases align to TRBD1. The CDR3 sequence is 13 residues long. Trimming removed 5 bases from V and 8 bases from J; junction bases left unmatched: 6. Germline V gene data show CDR1 as MDHEN and CDR2 as SYDVKM. CDR3 region: CASSPQGALGYTF. DNA of the CDR3: TGTGCCAGCAGTCCACAGGGGGCGCTAGGCTACACCTTC.

The rearrangement links TRBV25-1 to TRBJ1-3; tentative D call: TRBD1 (6 bases). Germline V lookup: CDR1 MGHDK, CDR2 SYGVNS. The ends were cut back, 4 bases at V and 4 bases at J, with 17 bases in the middle. The CDR3 spans 16 residues. CDR3 DNA: TGTGCCAGCAGTGCACCTCCTGGGGGCAACGGAAACACCATATATTTT. Protein sequence: CASSAPPGGNGNTIYF.

The chain couples TRBV11-2 to TRBJ2-7; tentatively, D is TRBD2 (5 bases). Germline V lookup: CDR1 SGHAT, CDR2 FQNNGV. The CDR3 extends over 16 amino acids. V was cut by 2 bases and J by 4 bases, with 18 bases left in between. In nucleotides, the CDR3 is TGTGCCAGCAGCTTATCCCGGGGTGGCGGCTCTTACGAGCAGTACTTC. Translated, it gives CASSLSRGGGSYEQYF.

The rearrangement links TRBV19 to TRBJ1-1; D gene ambiguous. CDR1 and CDR2 from the germline V gene are LNHDA and SQIVND (reference sequence). The CDR3 is made up of 14 amino acids. V was shortened by 6 bases and J by 8 bases, with 19 bases between the two germline ends. CDR3 DNA sequence: TGTGCCAGTAGCCACAACCTACCCGAATCCGAAGCTTTCTTT. This encodes CASSHNLPESEAFF.

The chain employs TRBV5-8 and TRBJ1-5; maybe TRBD1 (5 bases). Trimming pared 0 bases from V and 9 bases from J, leaving 10 bases between. In germline, CDR1 is SGHTS, CDR2 YDEGEE. This CDR3 contains 13 residues. CDR3 sequence: CASSLEAGPPQHF. CDR3 DNA sequence: TGTGCCAGCAGCTTGGAGGCAGGGCCGCCCCAGCATTTT.

This chain joins TRBV2 and TRBJ2-3; either TRBD1 or TRBD2 may supply D (5 bases each). Trimming pared 8 bases from V and 0 bases from J, leaving 12 bases between. The CDR3 runs 14 residues. The germline gives CDR1 SNHLY, CDR2 FYNNEI. CDR3 residues: CASGRGLSTDTQYF. The CDR3 nucleotides are TGTGCCAGCGGCCGGGGCCTAAGCACAGATACGCAGTATTTT.

J is TRBJ1-4 and V is TRBV19; 7 bases agree with TRBD1. V dropped 6 bases and J dropped 8; count of bases not matched to a gene: 9. CDR1 and CDR2 from the germline V gene are LNHDA and SQIVND (reference sequence). The CDR3 has 14 residues. CDR3 region: CASRRQGLGEKLFF. The CDR3 coding sequence is TGTGCCAGTAGGCGACAGGGCCTAGGGGAAAAACTGTTTTTT.

The chain has TRBV21-1 and TRBJ2-7; the DNA was not compared with TRBD1, the D call given in the table. TRBV21-1 is flagged as a pseudogene. The CDR3 sequence is 15 residues long. The CDR3 DNA follows: TGTGCCAGCAGCAAGGAAGGGACACCCCCCTACGAGCAGTACTTC. This translates into CASSKEGTPPYEQYF.

The V and J genes are TRBV28 and TRBJ2-2; 10 nucleotides align to TRBD1. This CDR3 is 16 amino acids long. The J segment lost 2 bases and the V segment lost 5 bases, leaving 5 bases of the junction unmatched. Germline V gives CDR1 MDHEN, CDR2 SYDVKM. CDR3 in amino acids: CASSTRDRGNTGELFF. CDR3 nucleotides: TGTGCCAGCAGTACCCGGGACAGGGGAAACACCGGGGAGCTGTTTTTT. The full variable domain, completed using reference TRBV28 and TRBJ2-2, is DVKVTQSSRYLVKRTGEKVFLECVQDMDHENMFWYRQDPGLGLRLIYFSYDVKMKEKGDIPEGYSVSREKKERFSLILESASTNQTSMYLCASSTRDRGNTGELFFGEGSRLTVL.

This rearrangement joins TRBV28 to TRBJ1-4, with D unresolved. This CDR3 region has 20 residues. Germline assignment: CDR1 MDHEN and CDR2 SYDVKM. The V end lost 3 bases, the J end lost 4 bases, and 27 bases lay between the germline ends. The CDR3: CASSLRRSRSVRSGNEKLFF. CDR3 in DNA: TGTGCCAGCAGTTTGCGACGCAGCAGGTCGGTGCGTTCGGGTAATGAAAAACTGTTTTTT.

The CDR3 is CASSPRGGNTDTQYF. In DNA form, the CDR3 reads TGTGCCAGCAGCCCTAGAGGGGGTAACACAGATACGCAGTATTTT. This rearrangement joins TRBV11-2 to TRBJ2-3; D perhaps matches TRBD1 (6 bases). V gave up 5 bases and J gave up 2 bases, with 14 bases separating them. The CDR3 sequence is 15 residues long. From germline, CDR1 is SGHAT and CDR2 FQNNGV. The variable domain in full, completed from reference TRBV11-2 and TRBJ2-3, reads EAGVAQSPRYKIIEKRQSVAFWCNPISGHATLYWYQQILGQGPKLLIQFQNNGVVDDSQLPKDRFSAERLKGVDSTLKIQPAKLEDSAVYLCASSPRGGNTDTQYFGPGTRLTVL.

J is TRBJ1-2 and V is TRBV4-3, with TRBD1 as a possible D gene (5 bases). V was clipped by 4 bases and J by 3 bases, with 12 bases between them. Germline-derived CDR1 and CDR2 are LGHNA and YSLEER. This CDR3 spans 14 amino acids. CDR3 nucleotides: TGCGCCAGCAGCCCCACGGGAGGGGACTATGGCTACACCTTC. Amino acid sequence: CASSPTGGDYGYTF.

The CDR3 loop is CASSLEHANRGGYTF. CDR3 nucleotide sequence: TGTGCCAGCAGCTTAGAACATGCCAACAGGGGCGGCTACACCTTC. This chain connects TRBV7-2 to TRBJ1-2; 7 bases are a match to TRBD1. The CDR3 runs 15 residues. Germline V gene sequence: CDR1 SGHTA, CDR2 FQGNSA. Losses at the gene ends were 1 base for V and 8 bases for J; bases not matched to a gene: 10.

The CDR3 reads CSGTVSYNEQFF. The CDR3 DNA sequence: TGCAGCGGGACTGTTTCCTACAATGAGCAGTTCTTC. The chain has TRBV29-1 and TRBJ2-1; TRBD2 is a possible D gene (5 bases). CDR1 and CDR2 from the germline V gene are SQVTM and ANQGSEA. This CDR3 has 12 residues. Deletions cut 7 bases from V and 1 base from J, with 8 bases between.

A few counts support this clone. The rearrangement joins TRBV6-4 to TRBJ1-3; D is ambiguous. CDR1 and CDR2 (germline): MRHNA, SNTAGT. The V end was cut by 10 bases, the J end by 4 bases, with 14 bases between. The CDR3 is 13 residues long. As DNA, the CDR3 is TGTGCCACCGTGAATGGGGAGGGAAACACCATATATTTT. Translated: CATVNGEGNTIYF.

CDR3 protein: CASSIEGTGPYEQYF. The CDR3 DNA sequence: TGTGCCAGTAGTATAGAAGGGACAGGGCCCTACGAGCAGTACTTC. The genes are TRBV19 and TRBJ2-7; TRBD1 agrees at 9 bases. The ends lost 0 bases at V and 2 bases at J; junction bases unmatched: 2. Germline lookup yields CDR1 LNHDA and CDR2 SQIVND (reference sequence). The CDR3 length is 15 residues.

This clone showed up just once. The rearrangement uses TRBV4-2 and TRBJ1-3; possible D gene TRBD1, 6 bases. Trimming took off 8 bases at V and 0 bases at J, with 23 bases between the two ends. The CDR3 has 18 residues. Germline loops: CDR1 LGHNA, CDR2 YNFKEQ. DNA for the CDR3: TGTGCCAGCGGGGGCAGGGACAACCTAACTCCCTCTGGAAACACCATATATTTT. This encodes CASGGRDNLTPSGNTIYF.

The rearrangement joins TRBV7-3 to TRBJ2-2; 8 bases map to TRBD1. There are 16 residues in the CDR3. The J segment lost 6 bases and the V segment lost 3 bases, leaving 9 bases of the junction unmatched. In germline, CDR1 is SGHTA, CDR2 FQGTGA. CDR3 loop: CASSLDGGQGAGELFF. The CDR3 DNA sequence: TGTGCCAGCAGCTTGGACGGAGGACAGGGAGCCGGGGAGCTGTTTTTT.

This chain connects TRBV28 to TRBJ2-7; D not resolved. CDR3 length: 12 amino acids. Germline lookup yields CDR1 MDHEN and CDR2 SYDVKM. V lost 2 bases and J lost 3, with 5 bases in between. The CDR3 region is CASSLPLYEQYF. In nucleotides, the CDR3 is TGTGCCAGCAGTTTACCCCTCTACGAGCAGTACTTC.

V gene TRBV9 combines with J gene TRBJ1-1; 7 nucleotides align to TRBD1. Looked up from germline, CDR1 is SGDLS and CDR2 is YYNGEE. The CDR3 totals 15 residues. Germline trimming cut 4 bases from V and 2 bases from J; bases unmatched to any gene: 8. CDR3 amino acids: CASSNIPGGNTEAFF. The DNA of the CDR3 is TGTGCCAGCAGCAATATCCCAGGGGGAAACACTGAAGCTTTCTTT.

This clone has more than one count but fewer than ten. The rearrangement uses TRBV16 and TRBJ1-2, with D hard to call. The CDR3 length is 14 residues. V was cut by 2 bases and J by 4 bases, with 11 bases left in between. Germline loops: CDR1 KGHSY, CDR2 FQNENV. The chain's CDR3 is CASSQGLTGYGYTF. The CDR3 nucleotides read TGTGCCAGCAGCCAAGGTTTGACTGGCTATGGCTACACCTTC.

V is TRBV4-1 and J is TRBJ1-5; D call uncertain. With 0 bases removed from V and 0 bases from J, the gap between germline ends came to 12 bases. The germline V gene has CDR1 MGHRA and CDR2 YSYEKL. The CDR3 totals 17 residues. The CDR3 nucleotides are TGCGCCAGCAGCCAAGATCTGAGAGCATATAGCAATCAGCCCCAGCATTTT. Protein sequence: CASSQDLRAYSNQPQHF.

This clone appeared once. This chain connects TRBV2 to TRBJ2-7; D remains unclear. This CDR3 contains 13 residues. Per germline, CDR1 SNHLY and CDR2 FYNNEI. The V gene lost 4 bases and the J gene lost 0 bases, with 7 bases spanning the gap. CDR3 nucleotides: TGTGCCAGCAGTGCAATAGGCTCCTACGAGCAGTACTTC. It is translated as CASSAIGSYEQYF. The full variable domain, its missing parts supplied by reference TRBV2 and TRBJ2-7, is EPEVTQTPSHQVTQMGQEVILRCVPISNHLYFYWYRQILGQKVEFLVSFYNNEISEKSEIFDDQFSVERPDGSNFTLKIRSTKLEDSAMYFCASSAIGSYEQYFGPGTRLTVT.

This clone was counted once. This chain uses TRBV7-2 with TRBJ2-5; TRBD2 matches 10 bases. Trimming took 1 base from V and 8 from J; bases not matched to a gene: 10. This CDR3 is 16 amino acids long. Germline loops: CDR1 SGHTA, CDR2 FQGNSA. The CDR3 nucleotides are TGTGCCAGCAGCTTAGATCCTAGCGGGGGCCCCAGTACCCAGTACTTC. This translates into CASSLDPSGGPSTQYF.

The chain employs TRBV6-5 and TRBJ2-2; D may be TRBD1 or TRBD2 (5 bases each). Trimming pared 11 bases from V and 3 bases from J, leaving 13 bases between. CDR3 length: 13 amino acids. CDR1 and CDR2 from the germline V gene are MNHEY and SVGAGI. The CDR3 reads CALGDGDTGELFF. The CDR3 region has the DNA TGTGCCCTAGGGGACGGGGACACCGGGGAGCTGTTTTTT.